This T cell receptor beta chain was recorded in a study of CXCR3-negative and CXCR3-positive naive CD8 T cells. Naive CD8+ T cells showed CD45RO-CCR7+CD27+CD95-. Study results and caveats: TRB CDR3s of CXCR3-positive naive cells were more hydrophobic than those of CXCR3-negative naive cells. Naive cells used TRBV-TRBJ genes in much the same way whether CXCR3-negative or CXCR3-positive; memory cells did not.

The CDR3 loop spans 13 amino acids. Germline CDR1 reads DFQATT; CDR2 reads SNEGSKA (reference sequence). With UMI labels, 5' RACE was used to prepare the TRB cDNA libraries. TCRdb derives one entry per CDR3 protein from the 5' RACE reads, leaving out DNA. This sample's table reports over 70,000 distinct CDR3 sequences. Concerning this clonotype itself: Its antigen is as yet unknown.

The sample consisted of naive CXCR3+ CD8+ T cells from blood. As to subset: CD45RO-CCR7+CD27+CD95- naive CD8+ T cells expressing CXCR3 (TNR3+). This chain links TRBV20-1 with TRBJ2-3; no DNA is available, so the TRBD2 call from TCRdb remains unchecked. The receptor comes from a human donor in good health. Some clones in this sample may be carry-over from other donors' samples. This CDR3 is CSARSRLADTQYF.